This T cell receptor beta chain appears in the sequencing data of a study of blood T cell repertoires in COVID-19. The V and J ends lost 3 bases and 7 bases respectively, with 13 bases between them. The CDR3 runs to 13 residues. The germline V gene encodes CDR1 SGHRS and CDR2 YFSETQ. The protocol was immunoSEQ multiplex PCR, while the TCRdb copy is restricted to in-frame clones and leaves out a portion. Of 130,000 or so clones listed, around 80% are singletons. The sequencing input was peripheral blood. The source is a woman aged 60-75 years with acute or convalescent COVID-19. The V gene is TRBV5-1, the J gene TRBJ1-2, with D possibly TRBD1 on 6 matching bases. CDR3 DNA: TGCGCCAGCAGCTCCGAGGGGGTGATTGGCTACACCTTC. The encoded protein is CASSSEGVIGYTF.